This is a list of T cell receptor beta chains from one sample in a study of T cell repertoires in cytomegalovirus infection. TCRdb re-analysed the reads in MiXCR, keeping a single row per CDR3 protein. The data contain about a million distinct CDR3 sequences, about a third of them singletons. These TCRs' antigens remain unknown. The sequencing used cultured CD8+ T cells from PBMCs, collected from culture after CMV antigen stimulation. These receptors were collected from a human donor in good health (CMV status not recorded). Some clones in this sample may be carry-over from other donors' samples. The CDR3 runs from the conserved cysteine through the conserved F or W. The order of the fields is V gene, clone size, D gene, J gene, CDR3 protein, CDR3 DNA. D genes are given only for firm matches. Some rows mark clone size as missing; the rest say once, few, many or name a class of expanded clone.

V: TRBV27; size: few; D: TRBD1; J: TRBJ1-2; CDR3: CASSPGTATNYGYTF; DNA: TGTGCCAGCAGTCCCGGGACAGCGACTAACTATGGCTACACCTTC
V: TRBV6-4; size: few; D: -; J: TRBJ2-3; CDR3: CASSDGPNVGSTDTQYF; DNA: TGTGCCAGCAGTGACGGTCCTAATGTGGGTAGCACAGATACGCAGTATTTT
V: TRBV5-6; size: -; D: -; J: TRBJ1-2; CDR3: CASRRQAPEGYTF; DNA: TGTGCCAGCAGACGACAGGCCCCAGAGGGCTACACCTTC
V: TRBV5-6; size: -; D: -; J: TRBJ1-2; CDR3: CASGRGKVLGYTF; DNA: TGTGCCAGCGGTCGGGGGAAAGTGTTGGGCTACACCTTC
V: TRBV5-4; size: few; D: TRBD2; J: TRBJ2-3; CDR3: CASSLNGGTSTDTQYF; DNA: TGTGCCAGCAGCTTGAACGGGGGGACTAGCACAGATACGCAGTATTTT
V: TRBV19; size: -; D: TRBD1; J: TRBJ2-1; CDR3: CASSIGTGQWREQFF; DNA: TGTGCCAGTAGTATAGGCACGGGACAGTGGCGGGAGCAGTTCTTC
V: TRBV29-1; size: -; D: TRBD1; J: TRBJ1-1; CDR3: CSVEDFRGRGPNTEAFF; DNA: TGCAGCGTTGAGGATTTCAGGGGGCGCGGACCGAACACTGAAGCTTTCTTT
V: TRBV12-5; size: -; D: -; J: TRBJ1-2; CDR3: CVSGLEAGEVNYGYTF; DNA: TGTGTTAGTGGTTTGGAGGCAGGGGAAGTAAACTATGGCTACACCTTC
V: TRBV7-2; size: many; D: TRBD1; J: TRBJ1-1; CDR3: CASNLQGAWDTEAFF; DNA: TGTGCCAGCAACTTACAGGGGGCATGGGACACTGAAGCTTTCTTT
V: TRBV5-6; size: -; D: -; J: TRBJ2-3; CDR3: CASSQYVGKDQHTQYF; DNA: TGTGCCAGCAGCCAATACGTGGGGAAGGACCAACATACGCAGTATTTT
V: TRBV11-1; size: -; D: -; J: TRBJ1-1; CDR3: CASRRGAGRLDTEAFF; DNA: TGTGCCAGCAGACGAGGAGCAGGGCGGCTGGACACTGAAGCTTTCTTT
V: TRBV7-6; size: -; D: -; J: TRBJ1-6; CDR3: CASSYPGINSPLHF; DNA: TGTGCCAGCAGCTACCCGGGGATTAATTCACCCCTCCACTTT
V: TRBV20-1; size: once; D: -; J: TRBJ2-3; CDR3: CSARGPRGLADTQYF; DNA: TGCAGTGCTAGGGGCCCGCGGGGGCTCGCAGATACGCAGTATTTT
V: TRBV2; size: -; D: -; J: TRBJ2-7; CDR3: CASSEWSLREQYF; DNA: TGTGCCAGCAGTGAATGGTCCCTACGGGAGCAGTACTTC
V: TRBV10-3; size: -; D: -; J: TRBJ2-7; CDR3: CAITASQRYEQYF; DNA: TGTGCCATCACAGCCTCCCAGCGTTACGAGCAGTACTTC
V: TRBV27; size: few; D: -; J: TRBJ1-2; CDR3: CASSSSTGRYGYTF; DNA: TGTGCCAGCAGTTCATCTACAGGGAGATATGGCTACACCTTC
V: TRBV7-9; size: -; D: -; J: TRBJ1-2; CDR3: CASLRGGLDDRNGYTF; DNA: TGTGCCAGCCTCCGGGGAGGGCTGGATGACAGGAATGGCTACACCTTC
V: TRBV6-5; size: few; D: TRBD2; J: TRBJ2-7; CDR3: CASSYSGGVSEQYF; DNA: TGTGCCAGCAGTTACTCCGGGGGGGTTTCCGAGCAGTACTTC
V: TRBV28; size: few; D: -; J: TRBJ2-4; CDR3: CASSSHKEYGNIQYF; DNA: TGTGCCAGCAGTTCCCACAAGGAATACGGGAACATTCAGTACTTC
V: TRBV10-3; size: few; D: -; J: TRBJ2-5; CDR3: CAIKGPKQETQYF; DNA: TGTGCCATCAAGGGACCGAAACAAGAGACCCAGTACTTC
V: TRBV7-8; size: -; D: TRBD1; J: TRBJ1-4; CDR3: CASSLVRTGPNEKLFF; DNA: TGTGCCAGCAGCTTAGTAAGGACAGGGCCAAATGAAAAACTGTTTTTT
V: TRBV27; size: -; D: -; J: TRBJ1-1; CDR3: CASSLAWTGGGTEAFF; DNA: TGTGCCAGCAGTTTAGCCTGGACGGGGGGAGGCACTGAAGCTTTCTTT
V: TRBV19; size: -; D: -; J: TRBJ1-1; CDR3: CASSIPGDTEAFF; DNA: TGTGCCAGTAGTATACCAGGGGACACTGAAGCTTTCTTT
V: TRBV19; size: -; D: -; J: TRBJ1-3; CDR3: CASRISTVSGNTIYF; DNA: TGTGCCAGTAGAATCTCTACAGTCTCTGGAAACACCATATATTTT
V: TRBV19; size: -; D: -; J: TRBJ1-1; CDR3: CASSSYGLYEAFF; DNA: TGTGCCAGTAGTTCGTACGGGCTTTACGAAGCTTTCTTT
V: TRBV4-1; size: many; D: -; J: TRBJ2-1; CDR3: CASSQAGLADEQFF; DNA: TGCGCCAGCAGCCAAGCGGGGTTGGCTGATGAGCAGTTCTTC
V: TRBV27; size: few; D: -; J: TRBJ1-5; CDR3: CASSSPGGGGNQPQHF; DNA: TGTGCCAGCAGTTCGCCGGGAGGGGGGGGCAATCAGCCCCAGCATTTT
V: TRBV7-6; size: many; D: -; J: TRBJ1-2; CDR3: CASSLFRLPTDNYGYTF; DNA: TGTGCCAGCAGCTTATTCAGGCTGCCGACAGATAACTATGGCTACACCTTC
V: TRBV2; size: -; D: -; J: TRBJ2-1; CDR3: CASKVKQIYNEQFF; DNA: TGTGCCAGCAAGGTGAAGCAGATCTACAATGAGCAGTTCTTC
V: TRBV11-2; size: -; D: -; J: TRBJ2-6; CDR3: CANSLVGGGHRSGANVLTF; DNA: TGTGCCAACAGCTTAGTAGGGGGGGGACACCGCTCTGGGGCCAACGTCCTGACTTTC
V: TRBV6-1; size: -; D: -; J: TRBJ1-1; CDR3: CASQSDRSNTEAFF; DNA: TGTGCCAGCCAGAGCGACAGGTCAAACACTGAAGCTTTCTTT
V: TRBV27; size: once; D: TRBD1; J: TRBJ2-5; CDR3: CASSLWGTGQETQYF; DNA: TGTGCCAGCAGTTTATGGGGGACAGGACAAGAGACCCAGTACTTC
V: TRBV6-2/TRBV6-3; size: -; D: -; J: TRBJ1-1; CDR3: CASTYLGNGNTEAFF; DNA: TGTGCCAGCACCTACCTGGGAAATGGAAACACTGAAGCTTTCTTT
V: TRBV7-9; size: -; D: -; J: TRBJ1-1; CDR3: CASSLGPRPADTEAFF; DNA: TGTGCCAGCAGCTTAGGACCCCGGCCGGCAGACACTGAAGCTTTCTTT
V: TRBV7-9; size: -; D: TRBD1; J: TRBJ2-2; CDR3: CASSLAWQGVETGELFF; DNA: TGTGCCAGCAGCTTAGCTTGGCAGGGGGTAGAGACCGGGGAGCTGTTTTTT
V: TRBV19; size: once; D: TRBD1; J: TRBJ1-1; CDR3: CATATGYDHSFF; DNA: TGTGCCACCGCGACAGGGTATGATCATTCTTTCTTT
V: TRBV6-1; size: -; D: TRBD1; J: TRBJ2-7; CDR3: CASTTTGYSYEQYF; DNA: TGTGCCAGCACCACGACAGGGTACTCCTACGAGCAGTACTTC
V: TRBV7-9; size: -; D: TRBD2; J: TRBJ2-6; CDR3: CASSLPRTSGGQFSGANVLTF; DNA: TGTGCCAGCAGCCTTCCGCGGACTAGCGGGGGGCAGTTCTCTGGGGCCAACGTCCTGACTTTC
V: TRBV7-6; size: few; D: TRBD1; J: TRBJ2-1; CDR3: CASSSRYGQGYEQFF; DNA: TGTGCCAGCAGCTCCAGATACGGACAGGGATATGAGCAGTTCTTC
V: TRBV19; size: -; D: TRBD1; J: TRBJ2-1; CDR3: CASSPARTGRNEQFF; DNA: TGTGCCAGTAGTCCGGCCCGGACAGGGAGGAATGAGCAGTTCTTC
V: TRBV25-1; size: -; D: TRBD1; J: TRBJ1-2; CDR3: CASSPDRDREYGYTF; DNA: TGTGCCAGCAGTCCTGACAGGGATCGTGAGTATGGCTACACCTTC
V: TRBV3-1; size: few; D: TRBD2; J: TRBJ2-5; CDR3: CASSQDWSPRTSGGARIRETQYF; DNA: TGTGCCAGCAGCCAAGATTGGAGCCCCCGGACTAGCGGGGGGGCCCGGATTAGAGAGACCCAGTACTTC
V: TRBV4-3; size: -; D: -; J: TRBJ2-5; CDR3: CASSQSLEGEETQYF; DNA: TGCGCCAGCAGCCAAAGCCTAGAGGGGGAAGAGACCCAGTACTTC
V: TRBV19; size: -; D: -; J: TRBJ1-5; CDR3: CAGGWGLSNQPQHF; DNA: TGTGCCGGGGGTTGGGGCCTTAGCAATCAGCCCCAGCATTTT
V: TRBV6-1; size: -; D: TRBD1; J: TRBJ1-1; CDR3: CASGRDRGRGIGSAFF; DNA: TGTGCCAGCGGTCGGGACAGGGGGCGCGGAATTGGGTCGGCTTTCTTT